Listed here are 9 T cell receptor beta chains from one sample, sequenced in a study of regulatory T cells in long-lasting Graves disease. Specified time point: persistent/refractory GD, antithyroid drugs over 5 years with positive TRAb. There was RNA extracted from PBMCs, and the TCR library was made from it. Libraries of TCR beta came from iRepertoire HTBI primers plus Arm-PCR of CDR3 regions. TCRdb re-called the multiplex PCR reads with MiXCR, one entry per CDR3 protein. The sample lists under 450,000 distinct CDR3 sequences; roughly 20% were seen once. Sample: peripheral blood mononuclear cells (PBMCs), taken when the disease was refractory, from a patient treated with antithyroid drugs. The receptors stem from a woman aged 40 to 49 with Graves disease.

V gene TRBV7-3 combines with J gene TRBJ2-2; the D is unclear. Germline V gives CDR1 SGHTA, CDR2 FQGTGA. Trimming took off 5 bases at V and 1 base at J, with 8 bases between the two ends. The CDR3 has 14 amino acids. CDR3 sequence (DNA): TGTGCCAGCAGCCTCCAACGGAACACCGGGGAGCTGTTTTTT. The encoded protein is CASSLQRNTGELFF.

The genes are TRBV4-1 and TRBJ1-5; D not resolved. Trimming took off 0 bases at V and 7 bases at J, with 10 bases between the two ends. CDR1 is MGHRA and CDR2 is YSYEKL in the germline V gene. The CDR3 spans 14 residues. This chain's CDR3 is CASSQDLGGQPQHF. CDR3 nucleotides: TGCGCCAGCAGCCAAGATCTGGGAGGACAGCCCCAGCATTTT.

This clonotype was observed many times. The V and J genes are TRBV7-8 and TRBJ1-1; no clear D. The CDR3 is 18 amino acids. The germline gives CDR1 SGHVS, CDR2 FQNEAQ. The V gene lost 4 bases and the J gene lost 0 bases, with 21 bases spanning the gap. The CDR3 here is CASSSSRRSALMNTEAFF. Written as DNA, the CDR3 is TGTGCCAGCAGCTCCTCCCGAAGAAGCGCCCTTATGAACACTGAAGCTTTCTTT.

This clonotype was counted ten times or more. The chain is built from TRBV6-5 and TRBJ2-7, with D possibly being TRBD1 or TRBD2 (5 bases each). The CDR3 covers 15 residues. Trimming pared 1 base from V and 5 bases from J, leaving 15 bases between. CDR1 and CDR2 (germline): MNHEY, SVGAGI. In DNA form, the CDR3 reads TGTGCCAGCAGTTACTTGGGACCGCAATCCCACGAGCAGTACTTC. This codes for CASSYLGPQSHEQYF.

The gene calls are TRBV2 and TRBJ1-1; D possibly corresponds to TRBD1 (5 bases). Germline V lookup: CDR1 SNHLY, CDR2 FYNNEI. V lost 7 bases, J lost 12 bases, and 12 bases lay in between. The length of the CDR3 is 10 residues. The CDR3 sequence: CASMGPTPFF. In nucleotides, the CDR3 is TGTGCCAGCATGGGGCCCACCCCTTTCTTT.

This clonotype showed up just a few times. The chain links TRBV27 to TRBJ2-7, with 9 bases fitting TRBD1. V trimming: 3 bases; J trimming: 2 bases; junction bases outside the gene matches: 11. Germline V gene lookup returns CDR1 MNHEY and CDR2 SMNVEV (reference sequence). The CDR3 covers 17 residues. For the CDR3, the DNA is TGTGCCAGCAGTTTTTCGGGGAGGGACAGGGTCCCCTACGAGCAGTACTTC. This translates into CASSFSGRDRVPYEQYF.

The genes are TRBV3-1 and TRBJ2-4; weak D call: TRBD1 (5 bases). The length of the CDR3 is 15 residues. Germline assignment: CDR1 LGHDT and CDR2 YNNKEL (reference sequence). V dropped 4 bases and J dropped 0 bases, with 10 bases sitting between them. This CDR3 reads CASSLGHLAKNIQYF. In DNA, the CDR3 is TGTGCCAGCAGCCTAGGACACTTAGCCAAAAACATTCAGTACTTC.

The chain is built from TRBV2 and TRBJ2-1, with unresolved D. V lost 1 base to trimming and J lost 4 bases, with 5 bases between them. CDR3 size: 13 residues. Per the germline V gene, CDR1 is SNHLY and CDR2 is FYNNEI. CDR3 protein: CASSEDLYNEQFF. The CDR3 nucleotides read TGTGCCAGCAGTGAAGATTTATACAATGAGCAGTTCTTC.

This clonotype came up many times. This chain links TRBV29-1 with TRBJ2-2, with D possibly being TRBD1 (6 bases). CDR1 is SQVTM and CDR2 is ANQGSEA in the germline V gene. The CDR3 is 15 residues long. Trimming left V 4 bases short and J 2 bases short, with 14 bases between. As DNA, the CDR3 is TGCAGCGTTGCCACGGGACATTCAAACACCGGGGAGCTGTTTTTT. Translation gives CSVATGHSNTGELFF.